These 27 T cell receptor beta chains came from one sample sequenced in a study of blood T cell repertoires in COVID-19. Sequencing was performed with immunoSEQ multiplex PCR; in TCRdb, only in-frame clones are kept and a portion is missing. The sample comprises approximately 210,000 clones, 80% of which are singletons, and 4.3% rests with the top ten. Sequencing was performed on PBMCs or T cells enriched from blood (not recorded which). All receptors come from a man between 25 and 39 years old with acute COVID-19.

This clone was picked up a small number of times. The chain joins TRBV2 to TRBJ1-6; 7 bases are shared with TRBD1. J was trimmed by 9 bases and V by 5 bases; bases with no gene match: 4. The CDR3 extends over 13 amino acids. Germline-derived CDR1 and CDR2 are SNHLY and FYNNEI. CDR3 bases: TGTGCCAGCAGTAATCACAGGGGTTCACCCCTCCACTTT. Residues: CASSNHRGSPLHF.

The chain is built from TRBV2 and TRBJ2-3; 12 positions match TRBD2. The CDR3 sequence is 18 residues long. The trim removed 5 bases at V and 2 bases at J, leaving 11 bases unmatched. Germline CDR1 reads SNHLY; CDR2 reads FYNNEI. The CDR3 loop is CASSKRTSGVSVTDTQYF. The CDR3 DNA reads as TGTGCCAGCAGTAAAAGGACTAGCGGGGTTTCTGTCACAGATACGCAGTATTTT.

The genes are TRBV3-1 (or the pseudogene TRBV3-2) and TRBJ1-2; 7 bases are a match to TRBD1. The CDR3 runs to 16 residues. The germline gives CDR1 LGHDT, CDR2 YNNKEL (reference sequence). V was pared by 4 bases and J by 5 bases, with 13 bases of the junction left unmatched. The CDR3 DNA is TGTGCCAGCAGCCCCATAGCCGGGACAGCTTTTTATGGCTACACCTTC. This sequence encodes CASSPIAGTAFYGYTF.

V is TRBV12-3 or TRBV12-4 and J is TRBJ2-7, with D possibly matching TRBD2 (7 bases). This CDR3 region has 13 residues. The V gene lost 2 bases and the J gene lost 6 bases, with 11 bases spanning the gap. CDR3 amino acids: CASSLWGGGEQYF. CDR3 DNA sequence: TGTGCCAGCAGTTTATGGGGGGGCGGCGAGCAGTACTTC.

This chain joins TRBV4-1 and TRBJ2-7, with 7 bases matching TRBD1. The CDR3 is 16 amino acids. The germline V gene has CDR1 MGHRA and CDR2 YSYEKL. The J segment lost 7 bases and the V segment lost 2 bases, leaving 14 bases of the junction unmatched. The chain's CDR3 is CASSQSPGQSLGEQYF. The CDR3 DNA reads as TGCGCCAGCAGCCAATCACCGGGACAGTCTTTGGGAGAGCAGTACTTC.

The gene calls are TRBV5-6 and TRBJ1-1; 7 positions agree with TRBD1. Germline V lookup: CDR1 SGHDT, CDR2 YYEEEE. The V gene end was trimmed by 0 bases and the J gene end by 11 bases; junction bases not matched to a gene: 10. The CDR3 has 14 amino acids. This CDR3 is CASSLDRGSRKAFF. In DNA, the CDR3 is TGTGCCAGCAGCTTGGACAGGGGCTCTAGGAAGGCTTTCTTT.

This clone was detected only a few times. J is TRBJ1-6 and V is TRBV5-1, with D tentatively TRBD1 (6 bases). The ends were cut back, 1 base at V and 9 bases at J, with 11 bases in the middle. Germline CDR1 reads SGHRS; CDR2 reads YFSETQ. This CDR3 has 14 amino acids. The CDR3 protein is CASSLTAGASPLHF. In DNA, the CDR3 is TGCGCCAGCAGCTTGACGGCAGGGGCTTCACCCCTCCACTTT. Drawing the rest from reference TRBV5-1 and TRBJ1-6, the complete variable domain is KAGVTQTPRYLIKTRGQQVTLSCSPISGHRSVSWYQQTPGQGLQFLFEYFSETQRNKGNFPGRFSGRQFSNSRSEMNVSTLELGDSALYLCASSLTAGASPLHFGNGTRLTVT.

This chain links TRBV7-6 with TRBJ2-7, with D possibly being TRBD2 (6 bases). CDR1 and CDR2 from the germline V gene are SGHVS and FNYEAQ. The CDR3 runs 16 residues. The ends were cut back, 5 bases at V and 6 bases at J, with 23 bases in the middle. The CDR3 is CASSKAVGGAGLEQYF. The DNA of the CDR3 is TGTGCCAGCAGCAAGGCGGTTGGAGGGGCGGGCCTCGAGCAGTACTTC.

This clone was counted a few times. V usage is TRBV9 and J usage is TRBJ2-3, with 12 bases that match TRBD2. Losses at the gene ends were 0 bases for V and 5 bases for J; bases not matched to a gene: 10. This CDR3 is 18 amino acids long. Per the germline V gene, CDR1 is SGDLS and CDR2 is YYNGEE. The CDR3 bases are TGTGCCAGCAGCGTAGAGCTAGCGGGGGGGCGAGTCGGAGATACGCAGTATTTT. It yields the protein CASSVELAGGRVGDTQYF.

This clone was detected once. This chain joins TRBV9 and TRBJ2-3, with D unresolved. V was shortened by 7 bases and J by 13 bases, with 13 bases between the two germline ends. The germline gives CDR1 SGDLS, CDR2 YYNGEE. The CDR3 extends over 10 amino acids. CDR3 region: CASGKFGEYF. The CDR3 nucleotides read TGTGCCAGCGGAAAATTTGGAGAGTATTTT.

As regards this clone: Additional DNA sequences in this sample encode the identical CDR3. The chain is built from TRBV9 and TRBJ2-7, with TRBD1 identical over 7 bases. The CDR3 contains 14 residues. CDR1 is SGDLS and CDR2 is YYNGEE in the germline V gene. Trimming at V came to 2 bases and at J to 0 bases, leaving 2 bases not matched to a gene. CDR3 DNA sequence: TGTGCCAGCAGCGTGGGGGACAGCTCCTACGAGCAGTACTTC. As protein: CASSVGDSSYEQYF.

The chain recombines TRBV15 with TRBJ2-7, with TRBD1 as a possible D gene (6 bases). CDR1 LNHNV and CDR2 YYDKDF come from the germline V gene (reference sequence). The germline V and J ends were trimmed by 0 bases and 3 bases, with 9 bases remaining between them. This CDR3 comprises 14 residues. Here the CDR3 DNA reads TGTGCCACCAGCAGAGACAGGGGCCTCTACGAGCAGTACTTC. Protein: CATSRDRGLYEQYF.

V usage is TRBV9 and J usage is TRBJ2-7, with 7 bases aligning to TRBD2. The CDR3 runs 15 residues. Germline loops: CDR1 SGDLS, CDR2 YYNGEE. V lost 1 base and J lost 3; bases outside the gene matches: 7. CDR3 nucleotides: TGTGCCAGCAGCGTAAGTGGGACGGGAGGCTACGAGCAGTACTTC. It codes for CASSVSGTGGYEQYF.

The CDR3 DNA is TGTGCCATCGCCCCCCGGGGGGATGAAAAACTGTTTTTT. This codes for CAIAPRGDEKLFF. J is TRBJ1-4 and V is TRBV10-3; tentatively, D is TRBD1 (5 bases). This CDR3 spans 13 amino acids. The V and J ends lost 8 bases and 6 bases respectively, with 13 bases between them. Germline V gene data show CDR1 as ENHRY and CDR2 as SYGVKD.

This clone appeared once. The genes are TRBV2 and TRBJ2-3; D perhaps matches TRBD2 (5 bases). CDR1 SNHLY and CDR2 FYNNEI come from the germline V gene. The CDR3 extends over 14 amino acids. V shed 6 bases and J shed 0 bases, with 10 bases lying between them. The CDR3 spells CASSVSGSTDTQYF. CDR3 coding DNA: TGTGCCAGCAGCGTCTCGGGGAGCACAGATACGCAGTATTTT.

The gene calls are TRBV6-1 and TRBJ2-1, with TRBD2 matching 11 bases. CDR1 is MNHNS and CDR2 is SASEGT in the germline V gene. The CDR3 has 14 amino acids. Trimming at V came to 3 bases and at J to 8 bases, leaving 3 bases not matched to a gene. The CDR3 here is CASSEASGGYEQFF. The CDR3 DNA is TGTGCCAGCAGTGAGGCTAGCGGGGGGTATGAGCAGTTCTTC.

The chain has TRBV20-1 and TRBJ1-2; D remains ambiguous. Germline loops: CDR1 DFQATT, CDR2 SNEGSKA (reference sequence). This CDR3 region has 11 residues. The ends were cut back, 6 bases at V and 8 bases at J, with 13 bases in the middle. CDR3: CSAPSETGYTF. As DNA, the CDR3 is TGCAGTGCCCCTTCGGAGACGGGCTACACCTTC.

The sample holds many counts of this clone. The J gene is TRBJ1-5, the V gene TRBV7-9, with a possible D match to TRBD1 (5 bases). Trimming removed 7 bases from V and 6 bases from J, with 16 bases in between. Germline V lookup: CDR1 SEHNR, CDR2 FQNEAQ (reference sequence). CDR3 length: 14 amino acids. The CDR3 DNA reads as TGTGCCAGCACCCCGCCTGGGGCGAGTCAGCCCCAGCATTTT. It codes for CASTPPGASQPQHF.

The rearrangement links TRBV10-1 to TRBJ2-7; no firm D call. Trimming cost V 3 bases and J 6 bases, with 12 bases left between them. The CDR3 has 13 residues. From germline, CDR1 is WNHNN and CDR2 SYGVQD (reference sequence). CDR3 sequence (DNA): TGCGCCAGCAGTGAATCCGGTCTTGGCGAGCAGTACTTC. Protein product: CASSESGLGEQYF.

A single count supports this clone. The chain carries TRBV4-1 and TRBJ1-2; 8 bases are shared with TRBD1. Germline V gene data show CDR1 as MGHRA and CDR2 as YSYEKL. J was trimmed by 3 bases and V by 1 base; bases with no gene match: 7. The CDR3 consists of 16 residues. CDR3 nucleotides: TGCGCCAGCAGCCAAGTAGGGACAGGAGGAGACTATGGCTACACCTTC. Its protein is CASSQVGTGGDYGYTF.

This rearrangement joins TRBV5-1 to TRBJ2-4; possibly TRBD1 for D (6 bases). This CDR3 region has 18 residues. Trimming removed 5 bases from V and 0 bases from J, with 21 bases in between. The V gene's germline CDR1 is SGHRS and CDR2 YFSETQ. The CDR3 reads CASRSGHLTDLAKNIQYF. The DNA of the CDR3 is TGCGCCAGCAGGTCGGGACACTTGACGGATTTAGCCAAAAACATTCAGTACTTC.

J is TRBJ2-7 and V is TRBV19; possible D gene TRBD1, 5 bases. Trimming took off 4 bases at V and 2 bases at J, with 12 bases between the two ends. The CDR3 sequence is 14 residues long. Germline values: CDR1 LNHDA, CDR2 SQIVND (reference sequence). Written as DNA, the CDR3 is TGTGCCAGTAGTAGGACACACGGACCCTACGAGCAGTACTTC. Amino acid sequence: CASSRTHGPYEQYF.

The chain couples TRBV15 to TRBJ2-5; the match to TRBD2 covers 7 bases. The CDR3 covers 15 residues. Germline-derived CDR1 and CDR2 are LNHNV and YYDKDF (reference sequence). V was clipped by 0 bases and J by 1 base; unmatched bases: 2. The CDR3 loop reads CATSREGRAQETQYF. CDR3 DNA sequence: TGTGCCACCAGCAGAGAGGGGAGGGCCCAAGAGACCCAGTACTTC.

The V call is TRBV10-1, the J call TRBJ1-1, with TRBD1 as a possible D gene (6 bases). The CDR3 is 14 amino acids. Trimming took 4 bases from V and 1 from J, leaving 10 bases between them. Germline CDR1 WNHNN, CDR2 SYGVQD (reference sequence). The CDR3 nucleotides are TGCGCCAGCAGTGTGGGGACAAGGAACACTGAAGCTTTCTTT. Its translation is CASSVGTRNTEAFF.

The gene calls are TRBV9 and TRBJ1-2; TRBD1 is a possible D gene (6 bases). Deletions cut 3 bases from V and 8 bases from J, with 20 bases between. Germline assignment: CDR1 SGDLS and CDR2 YYNGEE. The CDR3 covers 15 residues. CDR3 residues: CASSGASPSQGGYTF. The CDR3 DNA is TGTGCCAGCAGCGGTGCTTCGCCTTCGCAGGGGGGCTACACCTTC.

V usage is TRBV27 and J usage is TRBJ2-3, with 8 nucleotides matching TRBD1. Germline-derived CDR1 and CDR2 are MNHEY and SMNVEV (reference sequence). This CDR3 has 14 amino acids. Losses at the gene ends were 3 bases for V and 7 bases for J; bases not matched to a gene: 6. The CDR3 DNA sequence: TGTGCCAGCAGTTTGGGACAGGTCCCGCATACGCAGTATTTT. Translating it yields CASSLGQVPHTQYF.

This clone was seen only once. The chain carries TRBV10-3 and TRBJ2-7; 7 nucleotides align to TRBD1. The CDR3 contains 13 residues. V was clipped by 5 bases and J by 3 bases; unmatched bases: 4. CDR1 is ENHRY and CDR2 is SYGVKD in the germline V gene. DNA for the CDR3: TGTGCCATCAGTCCCGGGACAGACTACGAGCAGTACTTC. Translated: CAISPGTDYEQYF.